Below, 6 T cell receptor beta chains from the same sample are listed, as sequenced in a study of memory CD4+ T cells and cytomegalovirus serostatus. Single viable CD3+CD4+CD8-CD45RO+ cells were sorted as the memory CD4+ T cells. Repertoires were generated with immunoSEQ multiplex PCR, while TCRdb's copy carries only in-frame clones and drops some. Of some 54,000 clones listed, about four fifths were seen once; the top ten hold about 2.1%. Sequencing was done on a sample of memory CD4+ T cells from blood. Receptors were obtained from an adult in good health and CMV-seropositive.

The V call is TRBV28, the J call TRBJ1-1; 8 bases align to TRBD1. The CDR3 is made up of 15 amino acids. V was pared by 6 bases and J by 6 bases, with 12 bases of the junction left unmatched. Germline V gives CDR1 MDHEN, CDR2 SYDVKM. The CDR3: CASRDDQGALAEAFF. The CDR3 bases are TGTGCCAGCAGGGACGATCAGGGGGCGTTGGCTGAAGCTTTCTTT.

In regard to this clone: Within the sample, other DNA sequences also encode this same CDR3. The V and J genes are TRBV6-6 and TRBJ1-2; 8 positions agree with TRBD1. J lost 3 bases, V lost 6 bases, and 3 bases had no gene match. The CDR3 loop spans 13 amino acids. From germline, CDR1 is MNHNY and CDR2 SVGAGI (reference sequence). The CDR3 spells CASSPTGDYGYTF. Here the CDR3 DNA reads TGTGCCAGCAGCCCGACAGGGGACTATGGCTACACCTTC.

The rearrangement uses TRBV7-3 and TRBJ2-1; D is unresolved. The CDR3 runs 13 residues. From germline, CDR1 is SGHTA and CDR2 FQGTGA. The germline V and J ends were trimmed by 4 bases and 4 bases, with 8 bases remaining between them. The CDR3 bases are TGTGCCAGCAGCTCCTCACTATACAATGAGCAGTTCTTC. As protein: CASSSSLYNEQFF.

V and J are TRBV18 and TRBJ2-7, with D uncertain. V was clipped by 6 bases and J by 7 bases, with 16 bases between them. The CDR3 totals 13 residues. Germline V gene sequence: CDR1 KGHSH, CDR2 LQKENI. The CDR3 coding sequence is TGTGCCAGCTCCCTTGACTCTGTTGGGGAGCAGTACTTC. Translating gives CASSLDSVGEQYF.

V usage is TRBV6-1 and J usage is TRBJ1-5, with D possibly matching TRBD1 (6 bases). CDR1 is MNHNS and CDR2 is SASEGT in the germline V gene. The length of the CDR3 is 14 residues. The V gene lost 7 bases and the J gene lost 7 bases, with 17 bases spanning the gap. In DNA, the CDR3 is TGTGCCAGCATCCCGGACAGAACGGGCCAGCCCCAGCATTTT. Protein: CASIPDRTGQPQHF.

CDR3 in amino acids: CASSYTLLGGSTEAFF. As DNA, the CDR3 is TGTGCCAGCAGTTACACCTTGCTGGGGGGGAGCACTGAAGCTTTCTTT. V gene TRBV6-5 combines with J gene TRBJ1-1, with D maybe TRBD1 (5 bases). Germline loops: CDR1 MNHEY, CDR2 SVGAGI. Trimming removed 2 bases at V and 4 bases at J, with 17 bases between. The CDR3 runs 16 residues.